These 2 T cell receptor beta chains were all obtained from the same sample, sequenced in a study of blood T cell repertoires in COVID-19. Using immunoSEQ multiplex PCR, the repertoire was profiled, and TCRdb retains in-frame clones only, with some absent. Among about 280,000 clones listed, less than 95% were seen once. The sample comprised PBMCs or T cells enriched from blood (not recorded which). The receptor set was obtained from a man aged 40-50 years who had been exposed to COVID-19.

CDR3 coding DNA: TGTGCCAGCAGCTTGCAACTAGCGGGAGGGTGGGAAGAGACCCAGTACTTC. Protein: CASSLQLAGGWEETQYF. This rearrangement joins TRBV5-8 to TRBJ2-5; 13 nucleotides match TRBD2. The CDR3 extends over 17 amino acids. CDR1 and CDR2 (germline): SGHTS, YDEGEE. The J segment lost 3 bases and the V segment lost 1 base, leaving 6 bases of the junction unmatched.

The CDR3 loop is CSASSVQDYQPQHF. The CDR3 DNA reads as TGCAGTGCTAGTTCGGTCCAGGATTATCAGCCCCAGCATTTT. V gene TRBV20-1 combines with J gene TRBJ1-5; D not resolved. Germline V lookup: CDR1 DFQATT, CDR2 SNEGSKA (reference sequence). The V end was cut by 3 bases, the J end by 5 bases, with 14 bases between. CDR3 length: 14 residues.